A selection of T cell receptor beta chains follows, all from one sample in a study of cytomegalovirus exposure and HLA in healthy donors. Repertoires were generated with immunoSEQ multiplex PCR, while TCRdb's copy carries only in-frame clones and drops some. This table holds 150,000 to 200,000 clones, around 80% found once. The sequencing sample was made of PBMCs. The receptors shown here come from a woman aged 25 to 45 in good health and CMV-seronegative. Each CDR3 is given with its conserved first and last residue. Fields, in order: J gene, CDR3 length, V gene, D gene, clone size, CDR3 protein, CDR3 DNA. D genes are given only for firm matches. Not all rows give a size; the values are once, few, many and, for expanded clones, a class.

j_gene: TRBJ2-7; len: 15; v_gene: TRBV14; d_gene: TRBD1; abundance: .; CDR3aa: CASSHATGRSYEQYF; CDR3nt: TGTGCCAGCAGCCATGCGACAGGGCGATCCTACGAGCAGTACTTC
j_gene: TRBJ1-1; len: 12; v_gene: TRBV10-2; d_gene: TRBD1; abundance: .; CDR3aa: CASSESDRKAFF; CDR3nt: TGCGCCAGCAGTGAGTCGGACAGGAAAGCTTTCTTT
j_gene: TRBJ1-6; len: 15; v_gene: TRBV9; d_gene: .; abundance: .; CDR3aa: CASRGSGSYNSPLHF; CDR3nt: TGTGCCAGCCGAGGGTCAGGCTCCTATAATTCACCCCTCCACTTT
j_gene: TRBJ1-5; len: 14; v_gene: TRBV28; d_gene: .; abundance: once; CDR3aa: CASTNTARDQPQHF; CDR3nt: TGTGCCAGCACCAACACCGCGCGGGATCAGCCCCAGCATTTT
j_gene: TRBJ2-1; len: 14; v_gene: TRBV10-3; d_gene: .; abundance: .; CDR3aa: CAISESSSYNEQFF; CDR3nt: TGTGCCATCAGTGAGTCGAGCTCCTACAATGAGCAGTTCTTC
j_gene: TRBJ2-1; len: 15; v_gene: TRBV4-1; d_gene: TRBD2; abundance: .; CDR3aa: CASSLPGGWGNEQFF; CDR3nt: TGCGCCAGCAGCCTACCCGGGGGGTGGGGCAATGAGCAGTTCTTC
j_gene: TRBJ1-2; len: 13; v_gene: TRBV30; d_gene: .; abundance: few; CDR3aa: CAWSVGVNYGYTF; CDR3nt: TGTGCCTGGAGTGTAGGGGTAAACTATGGCTACACCTTC
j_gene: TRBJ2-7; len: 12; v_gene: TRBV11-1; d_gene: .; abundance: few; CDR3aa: CASSLTVYEQYF; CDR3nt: TGTGCCAGCAGCTTGACAGTCTACGAGCAGTACTTC
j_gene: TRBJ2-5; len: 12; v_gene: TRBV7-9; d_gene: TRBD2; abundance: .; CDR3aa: CASSGLAGTQYF; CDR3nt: TGTGCCAGCAGCGGACTAGCTGGGACCCAGTACTTC
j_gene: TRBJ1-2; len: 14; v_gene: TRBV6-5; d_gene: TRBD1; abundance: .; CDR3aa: CASSYGGRGHGYTF; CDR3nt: TGTGCCAGCAGTTACGGGGGCAGGGGGCATGGCTACACCTTC
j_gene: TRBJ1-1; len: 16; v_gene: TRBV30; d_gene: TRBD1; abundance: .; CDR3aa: CAWSGDPGGLNTEAFF; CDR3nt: TGTGCCTGGAGCGGAGACCCAGGGGGTCTGAACACTGAAGCTTTCTTT
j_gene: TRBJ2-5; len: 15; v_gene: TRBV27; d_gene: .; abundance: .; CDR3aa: CASSRGSGPGETQYF; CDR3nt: TGTGCCAGCAGTAGAGGGTCAGGCCCGGGGGAGACCCAGTACTTC
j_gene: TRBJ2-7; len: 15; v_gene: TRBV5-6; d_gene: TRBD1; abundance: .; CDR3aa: CASSLQGALSYEQYF; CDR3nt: TGTGCCAGCAGCTTACAGGGGGCTTTGTCCTACGAGCAGTACTTC
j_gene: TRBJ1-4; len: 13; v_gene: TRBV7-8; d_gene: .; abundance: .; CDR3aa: CASSTLRDEKLFF; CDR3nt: TGTGCCAGCAGCACCCTCAGGGATGAAAAACTGTTTTTT
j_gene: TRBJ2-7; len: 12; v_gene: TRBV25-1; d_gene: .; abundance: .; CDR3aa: CASSESSYEQYF; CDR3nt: TGTGCCAGCAGTGAGAGCTCCTACGAGCAGTACTTC
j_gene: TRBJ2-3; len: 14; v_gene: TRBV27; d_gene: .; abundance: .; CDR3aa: CASSSYGTRSGQYF; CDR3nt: TGTGCCAGCAGTAGCTACGGGACAAGGAGCGGGCAGTATTTT
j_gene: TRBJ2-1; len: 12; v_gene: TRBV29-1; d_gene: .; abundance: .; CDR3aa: CSVGATVNEQFF; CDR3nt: TGCAGCGTTGGGGCCACGGTCAATGAGCAGTTCTTC
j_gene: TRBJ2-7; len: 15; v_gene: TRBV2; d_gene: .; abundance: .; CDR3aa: CASSENGASSYEQYF; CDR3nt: TGTGCCAGCAGTGAAAATGGGGCTAGCTCCTACGAGCAGTACTTC
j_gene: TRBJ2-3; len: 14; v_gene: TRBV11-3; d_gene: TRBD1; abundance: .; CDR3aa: CASSPTGNTDTQYF; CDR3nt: TGTGCCAGCTCCCCGACAGGGAACACAGATACGCAGTATTTT
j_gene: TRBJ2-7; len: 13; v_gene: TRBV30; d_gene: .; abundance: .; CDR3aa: CAWSEGTGFEQYF; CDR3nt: TGTGCCTGGAGTGAGGGCACAGGGTTCGAGCAGTACTTC